These 24 T cell receptor beta chains originate from one sample sequenced in a study of cytomegalovirus exposure and HLA in healthy donors. Clones were sequenced by immunoSEQ multiplex PCR, and TCRdb holds only the in-frame ones, with some missing. The sample yields 90,000 to 150,000 clones, 80% to 90% seen once. Sequencing was carried out using PBMCs. The receptors were gathered from a man aged 18 to 30 in good health and CMV-seropositive.

The chain employs TRBV7-2 and TRBJ2-3; 8 positions match TRBD2. With 4 bases clipped from V and 2 bases from J, the junction kept 11 bases outside the gene matches. CDR3 size: 17 residues. The germline CDR1 and CDR2 sequences are SGHTA and FQGNSA. Written as DNA, the CDR3 is TGTGCCAGCAGCTCGTCACGGCGGGGGGCTCTCACAGATACGCAGTATTTT. It is translated as CASSSSRRGALTDTQYF.

This chain connects TRBV2 to TRBJ1-1, with unresolved D. The CDR3 is made up of 13 amino acids. The germline V gene has CDR1 SNHLY and CDR2 FYNNEI. V was cut by 2 bases and J by 0 bases, with 4 bases left in between. Here the CDR3 reads CASSETVNTEAFF. The CDR3 DNA reads TGTGCCAGCAGTGAAACAGTGAACACTGAAGCTTTCTTT.

This chain links TRBV5-8 with TRBJ2-1; 8 nucleotides line up with TRBD1. The length of the CDR3 is 16 residues. The germline CDR1 and CDR2 sequences are SGHTS and YDEGEE. The junction had 9 bases not matched to a gene; V was cut back by 3 bases and J by 4 bases. The CDR3 loop is CASSSRTGKTYNEQFF. Written as DNA, the CDR3 is TGTGCCAGCAGCTCCCGGACAGGGAAAACTTACAATGAGCAGTTCTTC.

V usage is TRBV9 and J usage is TRBJ2-1; weak D call: TRBD2 (5 bases). Trimming cost V 4 bases and J 9 bases, with 23 bases left between them. This CDR3 comprises 16 residues. Germline values: CDR1 SGDLS, CDR2 YYNGEE. The CDR3 sequence is CASSRERTKRSGEQFF. The CDR3 bases are TGTGCCAGCAGCCGAGAACGGACCAAAAGGAGCGGTGAGCAGTTCTTC.

The genes are TRBV18 and TRBJ1-3; a possible D gene is TRBD1 (6 bases). The germline V and J ends were trimmed by 4 bases and 7 bases, with 11 bases remaining between them. The CDR3 is made up of 13 amino acids. Per germline, CDR1 KGHSH and CDR2 LQKENI. The CDR3 sequence: CASSRDRSNTIYF. CDR3 DNA sequence: TGTGCCAGCTCACGCGACAGGTCCAACACCATATATTTT.

This clone has only one observation. The V gene is TRBV19, the J gene TRBJ2-1; 12 nucleotides agree with TRBD2. V lost 6 bases to trimming and J lost 4 bases; unmatched junction nucleotides: 7. The CDR3 spans 16 residues. CDR1 is LNHDA and CDR2 is SQIVND in the germline V gene (reference sequence). The CDR3 loop is CASRSPLAGGYNEQFF. CDR3 nucleotides: TGTGCCAGTAGATCCCCCCTAGCGGGGGGGTACAATGAGCAGTTCTTC. The whole variable domain, filled in from reference TRBV19 and TRBJ2-1, reads DGGITQSPKYLFRKEGQNVTLSCEQNLNHDAMYWYRQDPGQGLRLIYYSQIVNDFQKGDIAEGYSVSREKKESFPLTVTSAQKNPTAFYLCASRSPLAGGYNEQFFGPGTRLTVL.

The V and J genes are TRBV28 and TRBJ2-2, with a tentative D call TRBD2 (6 bases). V lost 6 bases to trimming and J lost 3 bases, with 14 bases between them. CDR1 is MDHEN and CDR2 is SYDVKM in the germline V gene. The length of the CDR3 is 15 residues. This chain's CDR3 is CASSPYGTYTGELFF. The CDR3, as DNA: TGTGCCAGCAGCCCGTACGGGACTTACACCGGGGAGCTGTTTTTT.

The chain recombines TRBV5-4 with TRBJ2-7; 8 bases map to TRBD2. The germline CDR1 and CDR2 sequences are SGHNT and YYREEE (reference sequence). This CDR3 has 14 amino acids. Trimming cost V 0 bases and J 4 bases; bases outside gene matches: 3. CDR3 region: CASSLGLASYEQYF. CDR3 DNA: TGTGCCAGCAGCTTGGGACTAGCGAGTTACGAGCAGTACTTC.

This sequence joins TRBV29-1 and TRBJ1-2, with a weak D call TRBD1 (5 bases). This CDR3 is built from 12 residues. Per the germline V gene, CDR1 is SQVTM and CDR2 is ANQGSEA. Trimming stripped 0 bases from V and 6 bases from J, with 8 bases between. The DNA for the CDR3 is TGCAGCGTTGAAGATTGGGGGGATGGCTACACCTTC. Protein: CSVEDWGDGYTF.

The chain links TRBV19 to TRBJ2-1, with a tentative D call TRBD1 (5 bases). The germline V gene has CDR1 LNHDA and CDR2 SQIVND (reference sequence). Deletions cut 4 bases from V and 8 bases from J, with 21 bases between. This CDR3 comprises 16 residues. The CDR3 reads CASSNSSVLRGDEQFF. The CDR3 nucleotides read TGTGCCAGTAGTAACAGCTCAGTCCTAAGGGGCGATGAGCAGTTCTTC.

This chain joins TRBV7-9 and TRBJ1-2; no clear D gene. There are 14 residues in the CDR3. Germline V gene data show CDR1 as SEHNR and CDR2 as FQNEAQ (reference sequence). Trimming cost V 2 bases and J 7 bases, with 14 bases left between them. CDR3 sequence: CASSLSVLAGGYTF. The CDR3 DNA follows: TGTGCCAGCAGCTTATCGGTCCTGGCGGGTGGCTACACCTTC.

The gene calls are TRBV6-5 and TRBJ2-1; perhaps TRBD1 as D (6 bases). V was pared by 6 bases and J by 6 bases, with 12 bases between. The CDR3 totals 13 residues. Germline loops: CDR1 MNHEY, CDR2 SVGAGI. The DNA for the CDR3 is TGTGCCAGCAGGGGGGCTCTTATCAATGAGCAGTTCTTC. Translation gives CASRGALINEQFF.

This chain connects TRBV10-1 to TRBJ1-2; 9 positions match TRBD1. V shed 7 bases and J 8 bases; nucleotides not matched to a gene: 5. Germline V lookup: CDR1 WNHNN, CDR2 SYGVQD (reference sequence). The CDR3 sequence is 12 residues long. CDR3 residues: CASKQGAGGYTF. The CDR3 DNA is TGCGCCAGCAAACAGGGGGCTGGGGGCTACACCTTC.

The chain carries TRBV5-1 and TRBJ2-2; TRBD1 agrees at 7 bases. The CDR3 extends over 17 amino acids. CDR1 and CDR2 (germline): SGHRS, YFSETQ. The junction had 15 bases not matched to a gene; V was cut back by 4 bases and J by 6 bases. The CDR3 here is CASSPPDRVALAGELFF. The DNA for the CDR3 is TGCGCCAGCAGCCCCCCCGACAGGGTTGCATTGGCCGGGGAGCTGTTTTTT.

CDR3 in DNA: TGCGCCAGCAGCTTGGGGCCTAGCGGGGGGCCGTACCAAGAGACCCAGTACTTC. This translates into CASSLGPSGGPYQETQYF. The genes are TRBV5-1 and TRBJ2-5; 11 bases align to TRBD2. The CDR3 is 18 residues long. V lost 0 bases to trimming and J lost 0 bases; unmatched junction nucleotides: 7. The V gene's germline CDR1 is SGHRS and CDR2 YFSETQ. The whole variable domain, filled in from reference TRBV5-1 and TRBJ2-5, reads KAGVTQTPRYLIKTRGQQVTLSCSPISGHRSVSWYQQTPGQGLQFLFEYFSETQRNKGNFPGRFSGRQFSNSRSEMNVSTLELGDSALYLCASSLGPSGGPYQETQYFGPGTRLLVL.

In this sample, this clone turned up once. The V gene is TRBV6-1, the J gene TRBJ2-1; D is ambiguous. CDR1 MNHNS and CDR2 SASEGT come from the germline V gene. Deletions cut 4 bases from V and 6 bases from J, with 13 bases between. The CDR3 consists of 14 residues. CDR3 sequence reads: CASSVVTARNEQFF. The CDR3 DNA sequence: TGTGCCAGCAGTGTTGTAACAGCCCGCAATGAGCAGTTCTTC.

This clone was detected only a few times. V usage is TRBV4-2 and J usage is TRBJ2-7, with D possibly matching TRBD2 (5 bases). Germline assignment: CDR1 LGHNA and CDR2 YNFKEQ. There are 13 residues in the CDR3. The ends were cut back, 0 bases at V and 4 bases at J, with 7 bases in the middle. The CDR3 here is CASSQERAYEQYF. CDR3 coding DNA: TGTGCCAGCAGCCAAGAGAGGGCGTACGAGCAGTACTTC.

The chain combines TRBV7-6 with TRBJ2-7, with D uncertain. V gave up 2 bases and J gave up 2 bases, with 7 bases separating them. Per the germline V gene, CDR1 is SGHVS and CDR2 is FNYEAQ. The CDR3 consists of 13 residues. Here the CDR3 reads CASSLSPPYEQYF. The CDR3, as DNA: TGTGCCAGCAGCTTAAGCCCTCCCTACGAGCAGTACTTC.

This chain's CDR3 is CASSPRPRGTDTQYF. The CDR3 nucleotides read TGCGCCAGCAGCCCTAGACCCAGGGGGACAGATACGCAGTATTTT. The genes are TRBV4-1 and TRBJ2-3; 7 positions agree with TRBD1. CDR3 length: 15 amino acids. CDR1 is MGHRA and CDR2 is YSYEKL in the germline V gene. J lost 3 bases, V lost 4 bases, and 7 bases had no gene match.

This clone was seen only once. This chain uses TRBV5-4 with TRBJ2-5, with D possibly matching TRBD2 (6 bases). Trimming left V 0 bases short and J 2 bases short, with 11 bases between. Germline V gene lookup returns CDR1 SGHNT and CDR2 YYREEE (reference sequence). This CDR3 region has 15 residues. The CDR3 DNA is TGTGCCAGCAGCTTGGCTGGAGGGAGGCAAGAGACCCAGTACTTC. Its protein product is CASSLAGGRQETQYF.

The CDR3, as DNA: TGCGCCAGCAGCCCCTCCGAGAATAGGGGGTACGGAAAACTGTTTTTT. It specifies CASSPSENRGYGKLFF. This sequence joins TRBV5-1 and TRBJ1-4, with D possibly being TRBD1 (6 bases). The germline V gene has CDR1 SGHRS and CDR2 YFSETQ. Between the trimmed V and J ends, which lost 4 bases and 10 bases, there was a span of 23 bases. CDR3 length: 16 amino acids.

The rearrangement links TRBV2 to TRBJ2-7; 7 bases map to TRBD1. Losses at the gene ends were 8 bases for V and 3 bases for J; bases not matched to a gene: 7. The CDR3 loop spans 13 amino acids. Germline V gives CDR1 SNHLY, CDR2 FYNNEI. The CDR3 protein is CASPLTGNYEQYF. Here the CDR3 DNA reads TGTGCCAGCCCCCTGACAGGGAACTACGAGCAGTACTTC.

The chain employs TRBV18 and TRBJ1-1; TRBD1 is a possible D gene (6 bases). The germline gives CDR1 KGHSH, CDR2 LQKENI. The CDR3 consists of 18 residues. Trimming cost V 0 bases and J 1 base, with 18 bases left between them. CDR3 protein: CASSPPGALLRTNTEAFF. The DNA of the CDR3 is TGTGCCAGCTCACCACCGGGGGCCCTACTAAGAACGAACACTGAAGCTTTCTTT.

Only one count was recorded for this clone. The chain recombines TRBV7-6 with TRBJ2-1, with TRBD2 identical over 14 bases. Germline CDR1 reads SGHVS; CDR2 reads FNYEAQ. CDR3 length: 18 residues. Losses at the gene ends were 3 bases for V and 0 bases for J; bases not matched to a gene: 4. CDR3 nucleotide sequence: TGTGCCAGCAGCTTGACTAGCGGGGGGGCTTACTCCTACAATGAGCAGTTCTTC. Protein product: CASSLTSGGAYSYNEQFF.